This TCR beta chain was identified in a study of identical twins. Findings and limits, study-wide: Model-predicted out-of-frame TCR alpha sharing fell below observed values in monozygotic twins.

TCRdb itself ran the 5' RACE reads through MiXCR, one entry per CDR3 protein. The data contain 400,000 or so distinct CDR3 sequences, roughly 9% of them seen just once; the ten biggest clones take up roughly 8.7%. Only a few counts were recorded for this clonotype. The antigen is not known. Germline values: CDR1 MDHEN, CDR2 SYDVKM. V gave up 9 bases and J gave up 4 bases; unmatched junction bases: 5. The length of the CDR3 is 12 residues. Sequencing used naive T cells sorted from blood. The receptor was derived from a woman in her 50s in good health. The chain recombines TRBV28 with TRBJ2-5, with TRBD1 matching over 7 bases. CDR3 protein: CARDQGVETQYF. Here the CDR3 DNA reads TGTGCCAGAGACCAGGGGGTAGAGACCCAGTACTTC.